This T cell receptor beta chain originates from a study of vaccination effects on CD4 cells after COVID-19 (dated by TCRdb to between 2020 and 2023). Notes on the research overall: Two doses of either the BNT162b2 or the mRNA-1273 mRNA SARS-CoV-2 vaccine were administered to participants. The study compared SARS-CoV-2 spike-specific CD4+ TCR repertoires before and after mRNA vaccination in COVID-19 convalescent patients and infection-naive vaccine recipients. Altogether, 10 COVID-19 convalescent patients and a few SARS-CoV-2-naive healthy vaccine recipients made up the full study. Cultures from other donors in the study were sequenced with the Oncomine TCR Beta short-read assay on an Illumina iSeq 100. General conclusions and limits of the study: Clones induced by infection and clones induced by vaccination both contracted markedly at late timepoints after vaccination, which fits with T cell responses waning over time. In healthy vaccine recipients, vaccine-induced clones were almost all SARS-CoV-2 mono-reactive, with only 1 of 255 cross-reactive with common cold coronaviruses. The study was limited by a small number of convalescent patients and lacked early post-infection timepoints.

To note about this clone: Its cognate antigen has yet to be identified. No base-level quality is on record; no much larger clone is a single base apart.

To identify antigen-specific CD4+ T cell clonotypes by their expansion, the ViraFEST assay first stimulated PBMC with viral peptide pools and then applied TCR sequencing. After approximately 11 days of culture, CD4+ T cells were isolated with the EasySep CD4+ T cell isolation kit. Negative nucleocapsid antibody results before and after vaccination confirmed that the healthy vaccine recipients had no prior SARS-CoV-2 infection. Each well held more than 1.5 million PBMC cultured in IMDM containing approximately 5.2% human AB serum, about 10 IU/ml IL-2 and gentamicin, along with 10 ug/ml peptides. On days 3 and 7, half of the culture medium was replaced with fresh IL-2-containing medium. Unless otherwise noted, each peptide stimulation condition was cultured in triplicate wells. PBMC were separated from whole blood using Ficoll-Paque Plus gradient centrifugation and were then either cryopreserved at -140C or used fresh. The overlapping peptide pools covered the spike proteins of SARS-CoV-2 and of the common cold coronaviruses HCoV-NL63, HCoV-OC43 and HCoV-229E. The QIAamp micro DNA kit was used to extract genomic DNA from the cultured CD4+ T cells.

From a lookup of the germline V gene, CDR1 and CDR2 are MNHEY and SVGAGI. The CDR3 runs 14 residues from the cysteine to the phenylalanine. Kept here is only the CDR3 DNA, which spans 42 bases and is read in frame from base 1. Trimming accounts for 7 bases at V and 7 bases at J, while the number of junction bases matched to no gene is 6. The protocol used for the library was the immunoSEQ multiplex PCR assay. DNA from the CD4+ T cells that had been cultured and isolated underwent TCR beta CDR3 sequencing. As for the original processing: Non-productive TCR sequences were removed, reads were trimmed to the CDR3 region, and CDR3s of at least 7 amino acids were retained. Antigen-specific clonotypes were identified with the MANAFEST web app by comparing expansion in peptide wells against reference cultures. For clones to be considered positive, expansion at FDR<0.05 versus reference and all other wells, an odds ratio above 5, and a frequency above 0.1% in two replicate wells were required. A clonotype was called cross-reactive if it was significantly expanded both in SARS-CoV-2 spike wells and in at least one common cold coronavirus spike condition. Using the stringdist R package, CDR3 similarity was measured by Levenshtein distance, and unrooted trees were constructed with ape in R 3.6.1. This immuneACCESS table, as held by TCRdb, lists in-frame sequences with V and J called but not all clones. Of the missing ones, under half trace to an unresolved V gene in checked studies; the others have no known cause. For V, J and clone size, that table is used; D and trimming come from the DNA. The sample contains fewer than 65,000 clones, over 70% of them found a single time. The ten biggest clones cover about 4% of the sample.

The sequence links TRBV6-5 to TRBJ2-2; 10 nucleotides in the junction match TRBD1. Sequencing used CD4+ T cells from PBMCs cultured with HCoV-OC43 spike peptides, obtained before COVID-19 vaccination. The sample's cell subset or site label is to be understood as: HCoV-OC43 spike overlapping peptide pool stimulation. This TCR was recovered from a human donor who received a COVID-19 vaccine. The DNA is TGTGCCAGCACTCGGGACAGGGGTCTCGGGGAGCTGTTTTTT. This codes for CASTRDRGLGELFF.